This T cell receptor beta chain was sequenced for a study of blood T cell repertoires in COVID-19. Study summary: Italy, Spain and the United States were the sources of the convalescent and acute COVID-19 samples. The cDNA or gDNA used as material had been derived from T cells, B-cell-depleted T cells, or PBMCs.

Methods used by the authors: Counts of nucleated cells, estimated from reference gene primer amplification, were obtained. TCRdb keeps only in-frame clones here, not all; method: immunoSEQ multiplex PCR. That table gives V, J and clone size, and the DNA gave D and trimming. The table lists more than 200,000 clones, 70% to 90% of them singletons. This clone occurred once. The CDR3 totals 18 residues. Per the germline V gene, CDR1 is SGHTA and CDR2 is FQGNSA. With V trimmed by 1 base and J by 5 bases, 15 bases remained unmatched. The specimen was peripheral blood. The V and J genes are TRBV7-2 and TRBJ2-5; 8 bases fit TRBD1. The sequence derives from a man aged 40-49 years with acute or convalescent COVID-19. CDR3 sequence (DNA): TGTGCCAGCAGCTTAGTAGCCTTCGAGACAGGGGCCTGGGAGACCCAGTACTTC. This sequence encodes CASSLVAFETGAWETQYF. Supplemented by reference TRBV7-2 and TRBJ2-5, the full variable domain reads GAGVSQSPSNKVTEKGKDVELRCDPISGHTALYWYRQSLGQGLEFLIYFQGNSAPDKSGLPSDRFSAERTGGSVSTLTIQRTQQEDSAVYLCASSLVAFETGAWETQYFGPGTRLLVL.